The 17 T cell receptor beta chains in this list originate from one sample, sequenced in a study of blood T cell repertoires in COVID-19. Libraries were prepared by immunoSEQ multiplex PCR; TCRdb keeps only in-frame clonotypes and omits some of them. The repertoire consists of around 180,000 clones, with around 90% occurring once and the leading ten covering under 30%. What was sequenced was peripheral blood. Receptors originate from a man aged 60 to 75 with acute or convalescent COVID-19.

This chain links TRBV5-1 with TRBJ2-3, with 9 bases lining up with TRBD1. Germline CDR1 is SGHRS and CDR2 is YFSETQ. V trimming: 2 bases; J trimming: 3 bases; junction bases outside the gene matches: 7. This CDR3 is 16 amino acids long. The DNA for the CDR3 is TGCGCCAGCAGCTTACAGGGGGCGGCTCGTACAGATACGCAGTATTTT. Protein: CASSLQGAARTDTQYF.

The CDR3 DNA follows: TGTGCCAGTAGCCGACAGGGAACTGGAAACACCATATATTTT. It specifies CASSRQGTGNTIYF. The V and J genes are TRBV19 and TRBJ1-3; 7 bases fit TRBD1. The germline CDR1 and CDR2 sequences are LNHDA and SQIVND (reference sequence). The CDR3 extends over 14 amino acids. Trimming removed 6 bases from V and 2 bases from J; junction bases left unmatched: 4.

J is TRBJ1-4 and V is TRBV5-5; TRBD1 is a possible D gene (6 bases). With 4 bases removed from V and 8 bases from J, the gap between germline ends came to 18 bases. In germline, CDR1 is SGHKS, CDR2 YYEKEE (reference sequence). The CDR3 totals 15 residues. CDR3: CASSGMGAGVEKLFF. CDR3 sequence (DNA): TGTGCCAGCAGCGGAATGGGGGCAGGCGTCGAAAAACTGTTTTTT. The full variable domain, with the rest looked up from reference TRBV5-5 and TRBJ1-4, is DAGVTQSPTHLIKTRGQQVTLRCSPISGHKSVSWYQQVLGQGPQFIFQYYEKEERGRGNFPDRFSARQFPNYSSELNVNALLLGDSALYLCASSGMGAGVEKLFFGSGTQLSVL.

The gene calls are TRBV30 and TRBJ2-2; no reliable D call. The CDR3 contains 14 residues. Germline-derived CDR1 and CDR2 are GTSNPN and SVGIG (reference sequence). The V gene lost 0 bases and the J gene lost 3 bases, with 8 bases spanning the gap. The CDR3 spells CAWSVLLDTGELFF. The CDR3 DNA sequence: TGTGCCTGGAGTGTACTTCTAGACACCGGGGAGCTGTTTTTT. Full variable domain (rest looked up from reference TRBV30 and TRBJ2-2): SQTIHQWPATLVQPVGSPLSLECTVEGTSNPNLYWYRQAAGRGLQLLFYSVGIGQISSEVPQNLSASRPQDRQFILSSKKLLLSDSGFYLCAWSVLLDTGELFFGEGSRLTVL.

The count of this clone is one. The chain joins TRBV19 to TRBJ2-7, with D tentatively TRBD2 (6 bases). V lost 3 bases to trimming and J lost 2 bases, with 8 bases between them. This CDR3 has 13 residues. The germline V gene has CDR1 LNHDA and CDR2 SQIVND (reference sequence). The chain's CDR3 is CASSMTGAYEQYF. The CDR3 coding sequence is TGTGCCAGTAGTATGACGGGGGCCTACGAGCAGTACTTC.

The chain recombines TRBV21-1 with TRBJ2-1; the D call of TRBD2 is as the table states it, not checked on the DNA. TRBV21-1 is designated a pseudogene. The CDR3 spans 15 residues. CDR3 region: CASSKSLAGGNEQFF. CDR3 bases: TGTGCCAGCAGCAAAAGTCTAGCGGGAGGCAATGAGCAGTTCTTC.

The J gene is TRBJ1-2, the V gene TRBV4-2; D not certain. In germline, CDR1 is LGHNA, CDR2 YNFKEQ. Trimming left V 0 bases short and J 2 bases short, with 13 bases between. CDR3 length: 16 amino acids. In DNA form, the CDR3 reads TGTGCCAGCAGCCAAGATCTCGGCGGGCCAAACTATGGCTACACCTTC. Residues: CASSQDLGGPNYGYTF.

The V call is TRBV7-2, the J call TRBJ2-5, with D maybe TRBD1 (6 bases). Trimming pared 1 base from V and 5 bases from J, leaving 14 bases between. The CDR3 covers 15 residues. In germline, CDR1 is SGHTA, CDR2 FQGNSA. The CDR3 loop reads CASSLVQGFLETQYF. CDR3 bases: TGTGCCAGCAGCTTAGTTCAGGGGTTTTTGGAGACCCAGTACTTC.

The chain uses TRBV5-4 and TRBJ1-6; a possible D gene is TRBD1 (5 bases). The germline V gene encodes CDR1 SGHNT and CDR2 YYREEE (reference sequence). There are 16 residues in the CDR3. V lost 3 bases to trimming and J lost 0 bases, with 10 bases between them. The CDR3 nucleotides read TGTGCCAGCAGCTCTGGGGCTGGCTCCTATAATTCACCCCTCCACTTT. Protein: CASSSGAGSYNSPLHF. Using reference TRBV5-4 and TRBJ1-6 for the parts outside the CDR3, the full variable domain is ETGVTQSPTHLIKTRGQQVTLRCSSQSGHNTVSWYQQALGQGPQFIFQYYREEENGRGNFPPRFSGLQFPNYSSELNVNALELDDSALYLCASSSGAGSYNSPLHFGNGTRLTVT.

The CDR3, as DNA: TGTGCCATCGGAGACAGGGGTGGCGAGACCCAGTACTTC. This translates into CAIGDRGGETQYF. This chain uses TRBV10-3 with TRBJ2-5; 8 bases fit TRBD1. The CDR3 contains 13 residues. CDR1 is ENHRY, CDR2 SYGVKD, per germline. V gave up 8 bases and J gave up 5 bases; unmatched junction bases: 7.

The CDR3 DNA is TGTGCCAGCAGCTTAGCGGTCACAGATACGCAGTATTTT. It specifies CASSLAVTDTQYF. This sequence joins TRBV11-2 and TRBJ2-3, with D unresolved. Germline assignment: CDR1 SGHAT and CDR2 FQNNGV. CDR3 length: 13 residues. The germline V and J ends were trimmed by 1 base and 2 bases, with 4 bases remaining between them.

The CDR3 DNA sequence: TGCGCCAGCAGCTTCCGGGACAGGGGCGGAATGAACACTGAAGCTTTCTTT. It encodes CASSFRDRGGMNTEAFF. This sequence joins TRBV5-1 and TRBJ1-1; 10 bases are shared with TRBD1. Germline V lookup: CDR1 SGHRS, CDR2 YFSETQ. J lost 0 bases, V lost 2 bases, and 7 bases had no gene match. The CDR3 runs 17 residues.

The CDR3 spells CASSFGTANSGNTIYF. Here the CDR3 DNA reads TGTGCCAGCAGCTTTGGGACAGCTAACTCTGGAAACACCATATATTTT. The chain recombines TRBV6-6 with TRBJ1-3; TRBD1 agrees at 7 bases. The CDR3 totals 16 residues. Germline values: CDR1 MNHNY, CDR2 SVGAGI (reference sequence). V gave up 6 bases and J gave up 0 bases; unmatched junction bases: 8.

This clone was counted once. The genes are TRBV7-2 and TRBJ1-2; a weak D match, TRBD1 (5 bases). Trimming removed 4 bases at V and 1 base at J, with 7 bases between. Germline V lookup: CDR1 SGHTA, CDR2 FQGNSA. CDR3 size: 13 residues. Here the CDR3 DNA reads TGTGCCAGCAGCTCAGACAGTAACTATGGCTACACCTTC. Amino acids: CASSSDSNYGYTF.

The table lists this clone with a few counts. The chain couples TRBV6-6 to TRBJ2-7; a weak D match, TRBD1 (5 bases). The CDR3 length is 15 residues. Trimming shortened V by 2 bases and J by 4 bases, and 15 bases separated the two germline ends. Per germline, CDR1 MNHNY and CDR2 SVGAGI (reference sequence). The CDR3 protein is CASSYDAIDSYEQYV. DNA of the CDR3: TGTGCCAGCAGTTACGACGCCATAGACAGTTACGAGCAGTACGTC.

The chain links TRBV6-1 to TRBJ2-7, with 7 bases matching TRBD1. The ends lost 3 bases at V and 3 bases at J; junction bases unmatched: 2. The germline CDR1 and CDR2 sequences are MNHNS and SASEGT. The CDR3 totals 13 residues. CDR3 sequence (DNA): TGTGCCAGCAGTGACAGGGGGAACTACGAGCAGTACGTC. Amino acid sequence: CASSDRGNYEQYV.

The V call is TRBV19, the J call TRBJ1-1; a possible D gene is TRBD1 (5 bases). CDR3 size: 14 residues. V was clipped by 4 bases and J by 5 bases, with 14 bases between them. CDR1 is LNHDA and CDR2 is SQIVND in the germline V gene (reference sequence). The CDR3 DNA reads TGTGCCAGTAGTACGACGACAGCCCGAACTGAAGCTTTCTTT. It codes for CASSTTTARTEAFF.